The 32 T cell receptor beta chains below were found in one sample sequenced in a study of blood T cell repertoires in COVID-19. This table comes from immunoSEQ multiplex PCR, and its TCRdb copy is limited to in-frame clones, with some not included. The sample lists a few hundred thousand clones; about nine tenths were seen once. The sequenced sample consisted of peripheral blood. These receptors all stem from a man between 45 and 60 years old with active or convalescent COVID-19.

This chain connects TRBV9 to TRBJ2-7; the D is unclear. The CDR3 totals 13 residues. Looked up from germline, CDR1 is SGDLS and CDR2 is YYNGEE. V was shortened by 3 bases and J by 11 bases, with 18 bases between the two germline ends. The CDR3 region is CASSATQDSSEYF. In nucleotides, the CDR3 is TGTGCCAGCAGCGCGACTCAAGATTCTTCGGAGTACTTC.

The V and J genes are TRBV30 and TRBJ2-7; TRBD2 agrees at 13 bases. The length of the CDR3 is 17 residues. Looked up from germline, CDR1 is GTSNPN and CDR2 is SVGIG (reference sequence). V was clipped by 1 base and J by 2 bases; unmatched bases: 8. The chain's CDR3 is CAWSGISTSGGAYEQYF. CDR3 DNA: TGTGCCTGGAGTGGTATTAGCACTAGCGGGGGGGCCTACGAGCAGTACTTC. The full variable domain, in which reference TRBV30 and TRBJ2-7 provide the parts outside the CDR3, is SQTIHQWPATLVQPVGSPLSLECTVEGTSNPNLYWYRQAAGRGLQLLFYSVGIGQISSEVPQNLSASRPQDRQFILSSKKLLLSDSGFYLCAWSGISTSGGAYEQYFGPGTRLTVT.

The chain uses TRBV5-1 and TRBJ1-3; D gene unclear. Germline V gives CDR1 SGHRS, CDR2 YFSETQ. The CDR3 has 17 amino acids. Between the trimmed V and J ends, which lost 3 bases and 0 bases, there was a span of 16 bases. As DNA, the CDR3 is TGCGCCAGCAGCTCCTCCGCCAGTGGCTTCTCTGGAAACACCATATATTTT. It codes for CASSSSASGFSGNTIYF.

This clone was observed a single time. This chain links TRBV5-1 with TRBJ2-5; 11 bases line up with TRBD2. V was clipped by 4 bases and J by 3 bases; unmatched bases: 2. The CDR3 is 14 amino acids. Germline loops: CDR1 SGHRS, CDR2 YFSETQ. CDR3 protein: CASSTSGGEETQYF. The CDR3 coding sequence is TGCGCCAGCAGCACTAGCGGGGGTGAAGAGACCCAGTACTTC.

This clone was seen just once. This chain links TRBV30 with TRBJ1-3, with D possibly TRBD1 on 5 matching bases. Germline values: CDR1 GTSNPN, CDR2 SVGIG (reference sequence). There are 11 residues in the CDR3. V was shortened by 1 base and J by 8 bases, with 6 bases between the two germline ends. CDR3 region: CAWSAGDTIYF. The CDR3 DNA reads TGTGCCTGGAGTGCGGGGGACACCATATATTTT.

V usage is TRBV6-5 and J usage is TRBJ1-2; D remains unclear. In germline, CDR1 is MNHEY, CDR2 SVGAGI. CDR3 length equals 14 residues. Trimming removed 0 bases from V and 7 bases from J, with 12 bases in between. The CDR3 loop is CASSYSSLESGYTF. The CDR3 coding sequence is TGTGCCAGCAGTTACTCGAGTCTAGAAAGTGGCTACACCTTC.

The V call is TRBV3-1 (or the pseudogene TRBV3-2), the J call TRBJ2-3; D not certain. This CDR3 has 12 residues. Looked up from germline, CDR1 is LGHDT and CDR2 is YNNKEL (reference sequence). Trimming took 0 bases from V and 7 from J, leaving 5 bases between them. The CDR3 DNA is TGTGCCAGCAGCCAAGATGGCAATACGCAGTATTTT. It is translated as CASSQDGNTQYF.

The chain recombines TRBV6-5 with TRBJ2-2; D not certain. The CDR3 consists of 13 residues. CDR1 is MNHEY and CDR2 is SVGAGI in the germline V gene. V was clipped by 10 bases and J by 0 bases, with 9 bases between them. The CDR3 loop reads CATLAPNTGELFF. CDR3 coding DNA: TGTGCCACCTTGGCTCCGAACACCGGGGAGCTGTTTTTT.

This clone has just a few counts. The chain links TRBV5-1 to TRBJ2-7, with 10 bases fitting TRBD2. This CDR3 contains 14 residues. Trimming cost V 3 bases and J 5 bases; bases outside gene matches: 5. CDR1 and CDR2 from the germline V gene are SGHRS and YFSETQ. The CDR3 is CASSSLAGVDEQYF. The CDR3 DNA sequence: TGCGCCAGCAGCTCTCTAGCGGGAGTGGACGAGCAGTACTTC.

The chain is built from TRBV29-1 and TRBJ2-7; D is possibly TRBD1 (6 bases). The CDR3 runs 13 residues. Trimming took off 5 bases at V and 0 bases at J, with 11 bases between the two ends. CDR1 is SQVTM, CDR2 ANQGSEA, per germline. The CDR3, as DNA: TGCAGCGTTCGGACAGAAAACTCCTACGAGCAGTACTTC. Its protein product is CSVRTENSYEQYF.

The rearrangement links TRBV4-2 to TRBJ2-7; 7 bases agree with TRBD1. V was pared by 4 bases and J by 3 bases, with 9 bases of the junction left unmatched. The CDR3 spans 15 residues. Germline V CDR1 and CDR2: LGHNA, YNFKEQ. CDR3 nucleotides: TGTGCCAGCAGCCCGTGGACAGGTACAGACTACGAGCAGTACTTC. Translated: CASSPWTGTDYEQYF.

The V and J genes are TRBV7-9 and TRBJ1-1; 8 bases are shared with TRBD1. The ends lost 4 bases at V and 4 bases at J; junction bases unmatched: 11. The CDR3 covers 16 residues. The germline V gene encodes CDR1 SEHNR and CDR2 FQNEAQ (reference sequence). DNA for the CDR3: TGTGCCAGCAGCTCCATGGACAGGGTGGCTTCCACTGAAGCTTTCTTT. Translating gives CASSSMDRVASTEAFF.

The CDR3 region has the DNA TGTGCCAGCAGCTCAGACAGGGGCCAAGAGACCCAGTACTTC. Its protein is CASSSDRGQETQYF. The chain has TRBV7-2 and TRBJ2-5, with 8 nucleotides matching TRBD1. The V gene end was trimmed by 4 bases and the J gene end by 1 base; junction bases not matched to a gene: 2. Germline V gene data show CDR1 as SGHTA and CDR2 as FQGNSA. The CDR3 contains 14 residues.

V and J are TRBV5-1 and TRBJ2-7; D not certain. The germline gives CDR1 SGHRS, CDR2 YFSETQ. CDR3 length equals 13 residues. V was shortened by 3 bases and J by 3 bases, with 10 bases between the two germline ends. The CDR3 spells CASSYSTLYEQYF. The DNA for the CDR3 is TGCGCCAGCAGCTACAGTACCCTCTACGAGCAGTACTTC.

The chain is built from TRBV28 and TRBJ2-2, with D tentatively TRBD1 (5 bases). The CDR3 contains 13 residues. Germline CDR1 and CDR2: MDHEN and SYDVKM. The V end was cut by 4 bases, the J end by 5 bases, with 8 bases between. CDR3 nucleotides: TGTGCCAGCAGTTACGACAGAACCGGGGAGCTGTTTTTT. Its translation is CASSYDRTGELFF.

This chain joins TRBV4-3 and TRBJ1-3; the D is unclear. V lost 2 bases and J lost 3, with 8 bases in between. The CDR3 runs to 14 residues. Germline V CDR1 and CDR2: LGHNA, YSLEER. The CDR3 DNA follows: TGCGCCAGCAGCCAACGGGTTCTTGGAAACACCATATATTTT. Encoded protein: CASSQRVLGNTIYF.

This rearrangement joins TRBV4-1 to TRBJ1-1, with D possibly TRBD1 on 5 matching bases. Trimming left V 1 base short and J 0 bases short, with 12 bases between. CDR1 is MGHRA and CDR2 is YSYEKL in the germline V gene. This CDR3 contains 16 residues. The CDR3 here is CASSQAGGVLNTEAFF. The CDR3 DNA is TGCGCCAGCAGCCAAGCCGGAGGGGTTCTGAACACTGAAGCTTTCTTT.

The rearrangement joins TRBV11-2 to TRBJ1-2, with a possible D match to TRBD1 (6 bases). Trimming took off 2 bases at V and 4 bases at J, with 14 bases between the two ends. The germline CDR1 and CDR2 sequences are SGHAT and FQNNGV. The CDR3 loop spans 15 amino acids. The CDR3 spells CASSLTGQGFYGYTF. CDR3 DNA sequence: TGTGCCAGCAGCTTAACGGGGCAGGGGTTCTATGGCTACACCTTC. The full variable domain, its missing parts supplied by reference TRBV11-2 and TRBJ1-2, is EAGVAQSPRYKIIEKRQSVAFWCNPISGHATLYWYQQILGQGPKLLIQFQNNGVVDDSQLPKDRFSAERLKGVDSTLKIQPAKLEDSAVYLCASSLTGQGFYGYTFGSGTRLTVV.

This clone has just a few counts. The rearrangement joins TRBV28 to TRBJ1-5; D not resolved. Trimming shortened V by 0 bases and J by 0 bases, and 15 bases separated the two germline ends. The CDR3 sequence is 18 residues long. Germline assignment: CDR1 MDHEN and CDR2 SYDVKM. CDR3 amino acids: CASSLWGHPQFSNQPQHF. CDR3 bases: TGTGCCAGCAGTTTATGGGGCCACCCTCAGTTTAGCAATCAGCCCCAGCATTTT.

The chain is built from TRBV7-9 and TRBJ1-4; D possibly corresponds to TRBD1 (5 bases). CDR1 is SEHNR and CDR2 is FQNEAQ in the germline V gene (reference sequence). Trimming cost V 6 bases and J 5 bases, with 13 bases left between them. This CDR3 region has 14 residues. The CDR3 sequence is CASSKGRGNEKLFF. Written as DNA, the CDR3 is TGTGCCAGCAGTAAGGGGCGGGGGAATGAAAAACTGTTTTTT. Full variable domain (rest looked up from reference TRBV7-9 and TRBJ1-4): DTGVSQNPRHKITKRGQNVTFRCDPISEHNRLYWYRQTLGQGPEFLTYFQNEAQLEKSRLLSDRFSAERPKGSFSTLEIQRTEQGDSAMYLCASSKGRGNEKLFFGSGTQLSVL.

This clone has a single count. The CDR3 bases are TGTGCCAGCACGCCCGGGACAGGGGGCACAGATACGCAGTATTTT. Translation gives CASTPGTGGTDTQYF. This chain connects TRBV6-5 to TRBJ2-3, with TRBD1 matching over 10 bases. Germline CDR1 and CDR2: MNHEY and SVGAGI. The junction had 5 bases not matched to a gene; V was cut back by 7 bases and J by 1 base. The length of the CDR3 is 15 residues.

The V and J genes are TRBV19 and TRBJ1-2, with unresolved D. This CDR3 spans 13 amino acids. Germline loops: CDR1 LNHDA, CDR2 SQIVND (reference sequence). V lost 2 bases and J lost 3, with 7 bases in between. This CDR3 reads CASSIRGYYGYTF. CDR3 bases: TGTGCCAGTAGTATACGGGGATACTATGGCTACACCTTC.

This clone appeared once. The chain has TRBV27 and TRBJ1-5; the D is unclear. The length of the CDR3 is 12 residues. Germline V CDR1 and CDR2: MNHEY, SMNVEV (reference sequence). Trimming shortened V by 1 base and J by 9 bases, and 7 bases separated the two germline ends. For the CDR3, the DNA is TGTGCCAGCAGTTTATATGGCGGGCCCCAGCATTTT. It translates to CASSLYGGPQHF.

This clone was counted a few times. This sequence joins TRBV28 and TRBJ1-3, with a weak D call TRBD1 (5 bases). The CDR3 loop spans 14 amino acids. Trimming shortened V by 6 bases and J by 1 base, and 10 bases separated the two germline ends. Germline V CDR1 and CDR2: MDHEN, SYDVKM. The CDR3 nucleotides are TGTGCCAGCAGGCAGGGCTCATCTGGAAACACCATATATTTT. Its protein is CASRQGSSGNTIYF.

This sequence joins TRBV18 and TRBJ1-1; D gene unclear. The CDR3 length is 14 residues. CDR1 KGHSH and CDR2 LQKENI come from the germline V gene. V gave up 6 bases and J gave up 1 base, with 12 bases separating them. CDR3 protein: CASSEQRGNTEAFF. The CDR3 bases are TGTGCCAGCTCCGAACAACGGGGGAACACTGAAGCTTTCTTT. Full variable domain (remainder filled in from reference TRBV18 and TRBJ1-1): NAGVMQNPRHLVRRRGQEARLRCSPMKGHSHVYWYRQLPEEGLKFMVYLQKENIIDESGMPKERFSAEFPKEGPSILRIQQVVRGDSAAYFCASSEQRGNTEAFFGQGTRLTVV.

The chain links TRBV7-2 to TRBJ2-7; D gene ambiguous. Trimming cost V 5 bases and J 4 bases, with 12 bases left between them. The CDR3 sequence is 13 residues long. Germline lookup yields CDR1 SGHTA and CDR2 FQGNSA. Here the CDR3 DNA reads TGTGCCAGCAGCCATACGTGGAGTTACGAGCAGTACTTC. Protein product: CASSHTWSYEQYF.

In DNA form, the CDR3 reads TGTGCCAGCAGTTTACACAGGGCTGGAAACACCATATATTTT. Encoded protein: CASSLHRAGNTIYF. This chain joins TRBV28 and TRBJ1-3, with a possible D match to TRBD1 (6 bases). The CDR3 has 14 residues. With 2 bases removed from V and 2 bases from J, the gap between germline ends came to 7 bases. CDR1 and CDR2 from the germline V gene are MDHEN and SYDVKM. The entire variable domain, with the rest obtained from reference TRBV28 and TRBJ1-3, is as follows: DVKVTQSSRYLVKRTGEKVFLECVQDMDHENMFWYRQDPGLGLRLIYFSYDVKMKEKGDIPEGYSVSREKKERFSLILESASTNQTSMYLCASSLHRAGNTIYFGEGSWLTVV.

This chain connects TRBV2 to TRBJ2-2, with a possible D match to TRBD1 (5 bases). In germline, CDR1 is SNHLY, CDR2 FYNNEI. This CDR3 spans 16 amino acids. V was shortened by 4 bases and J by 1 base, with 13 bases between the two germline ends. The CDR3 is CASSGIGAENTGELFF. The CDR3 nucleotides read TGTGCCAGCAGTGGGATAGGGGCGGAGAACACCGGGGAGCTGTTTTTT.

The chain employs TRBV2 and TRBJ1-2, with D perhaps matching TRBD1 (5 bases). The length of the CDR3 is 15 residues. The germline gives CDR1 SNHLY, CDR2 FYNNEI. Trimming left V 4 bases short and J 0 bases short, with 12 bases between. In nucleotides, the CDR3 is TGTGCCAGCAGTGCTGGGGCGGCCGCTAACTATGGCTACACCTTC. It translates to CASSAGAAANYGYTF.

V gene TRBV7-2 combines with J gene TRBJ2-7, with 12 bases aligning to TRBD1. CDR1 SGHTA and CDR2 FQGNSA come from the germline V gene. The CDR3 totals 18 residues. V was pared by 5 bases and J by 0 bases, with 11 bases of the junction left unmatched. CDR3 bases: TGTGCCAGCAGCATATTGGGACAGGGGGCGACTTCCTCCTACGAGCAGTACTTC. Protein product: CASSILGQGATSSYEQYF. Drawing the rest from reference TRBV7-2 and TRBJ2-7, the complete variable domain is GAGVSQSPSNKVTEKGKDVELRCDPISGHTALYWYRQSLGQGLEFLIYFQGNSAPDKSGLPSDRFSAERTGGSVSTLTIQRTQQEDSAVYLCASSILGQGATSSYEQYFGPGTRLTVT.

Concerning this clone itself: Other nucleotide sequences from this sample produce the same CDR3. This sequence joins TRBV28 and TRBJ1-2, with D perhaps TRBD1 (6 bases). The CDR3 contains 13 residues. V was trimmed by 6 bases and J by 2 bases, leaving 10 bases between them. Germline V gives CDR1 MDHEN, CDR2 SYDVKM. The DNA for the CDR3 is TGTGCCAGCAGATCGGGACAAAACTATGGCTACACCTTC. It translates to CASRSGQNYGYTF.

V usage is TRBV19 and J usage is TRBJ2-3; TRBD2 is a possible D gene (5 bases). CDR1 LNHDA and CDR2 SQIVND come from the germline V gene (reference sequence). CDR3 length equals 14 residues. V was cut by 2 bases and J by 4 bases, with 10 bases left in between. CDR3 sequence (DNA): TGTGCCAGTAGTATACGGCTAGCAGCAGATACGCAGTATTTT. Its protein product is CASSIRLAADTQYF.